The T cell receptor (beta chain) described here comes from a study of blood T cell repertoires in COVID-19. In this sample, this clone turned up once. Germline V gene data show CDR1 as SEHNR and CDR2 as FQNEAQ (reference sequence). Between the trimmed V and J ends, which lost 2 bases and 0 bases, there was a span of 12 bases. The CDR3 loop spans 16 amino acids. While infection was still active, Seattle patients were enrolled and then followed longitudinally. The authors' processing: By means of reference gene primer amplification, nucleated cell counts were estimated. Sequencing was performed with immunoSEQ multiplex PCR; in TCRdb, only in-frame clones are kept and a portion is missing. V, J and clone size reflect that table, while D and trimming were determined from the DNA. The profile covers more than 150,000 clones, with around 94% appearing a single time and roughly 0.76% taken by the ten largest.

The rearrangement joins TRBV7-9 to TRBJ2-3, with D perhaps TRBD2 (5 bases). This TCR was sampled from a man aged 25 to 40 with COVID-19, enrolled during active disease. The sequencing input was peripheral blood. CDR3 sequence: CASSLLSGGSTDTQYF. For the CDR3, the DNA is TGTGCCAGCAGCTTACTGAGTGGAGGCAGCACAGATACGCAGTATTTT.